This T cell receptor beta chain was obtained from a study of graft-versus-host responses after intestinal transplantation. As to this clone: The antigen remains undetermined.

Study-wide results and caveats: Some GvH clones were seen earlier in gut or blood, suggesting intestinal origin.

The CDR3 covers 16 residues. Looked up from germline, CDR1 is LNHNV and CDR2 is YYDKDF (reference sequence). Trimming pared 1 base from V and 0 bases from J, leaving 11 bases between. Profiling relied on immunoSEQ multiplex PCR, and the TCRdb table lists in-frame clones only, not all of them. Here the sample spans approximately 90,000 clones, roughly 92% being singletons. This TCR came from a human donor who was the organ donor for an intestinal transplant. The chain uses TRBV15 and TRBJ2-3, with a weak D call TRBD2 (6 bases). Sequencing used unstimulated CD8+ T cells sorted from spleen or lymph node cells, obtained before transplant. The CDR3 coding sequence is TGTGCCACCAGCAGAGGACGCGGGACTAGCACAGATACGCAGTATTTT. Residues: CATSRGRGTSTDTQYF. Using reference TRBV15 and TRBJ2-3 for the parts outside the CDR3, the full variable domain is DAMVIQNPRYQVTQFGKPVTLSCSQTLNHNVMYWYQQKSSQAPKLLFHYYDKDFNNEADTPDNFQSRRPNTSFCFLDIRSPGLGDTAMYLCATSRGRGTSTDTQYFGPGTRLTVL.